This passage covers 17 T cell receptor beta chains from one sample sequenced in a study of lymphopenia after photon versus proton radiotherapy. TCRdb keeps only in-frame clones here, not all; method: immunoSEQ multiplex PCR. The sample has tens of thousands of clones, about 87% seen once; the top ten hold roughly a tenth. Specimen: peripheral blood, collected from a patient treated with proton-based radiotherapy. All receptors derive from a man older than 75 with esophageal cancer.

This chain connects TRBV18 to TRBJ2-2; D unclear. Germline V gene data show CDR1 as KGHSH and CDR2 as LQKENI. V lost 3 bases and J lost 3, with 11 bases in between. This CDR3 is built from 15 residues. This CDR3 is CASSPSGLYTGELFF. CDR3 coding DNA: TGTGCCAGCTCACCCTCGGGTCTCTACACCGGGGAGCTGTTTTTT.

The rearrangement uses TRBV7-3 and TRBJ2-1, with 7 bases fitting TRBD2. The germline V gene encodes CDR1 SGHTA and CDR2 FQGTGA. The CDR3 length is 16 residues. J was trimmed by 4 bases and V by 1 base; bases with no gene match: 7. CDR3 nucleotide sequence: TGTGCCAGCAGCTTAATGGGGCGGGGGACTTACAATGAGCAGTTCTTC. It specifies CASSLMGRGTYNEQFF. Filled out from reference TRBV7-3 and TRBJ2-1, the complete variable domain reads GAGVSQTPSNKVTEKGKYVELRCDPISGHTALYWYRQSLGQGPEFLIYFQGTGAADDSGLPNDRFFAVRPEGSVSTLKIQRTERGDSAVYLCASSLMGRGTYNEQFFGPGTRLTVL.

The chain's CDR3 is CASSQGTGSAGEQYF. In DNA, the CDR3 is TGCGCCAGCAGCCAGGGAACAGGGAGTGCAGGCGAGCAGTACTTC. This sequence joins TRBV4-1 and TRBJ2-7, with D perhaps TRBD1 (6 bases). The CDR3 has 15 residues. The V gene's germline CDR1 is MGHRA and CDR2 YSYEKL. V was trimmed by 3 bases and J by 6 bases, leaving 18 bases between them.

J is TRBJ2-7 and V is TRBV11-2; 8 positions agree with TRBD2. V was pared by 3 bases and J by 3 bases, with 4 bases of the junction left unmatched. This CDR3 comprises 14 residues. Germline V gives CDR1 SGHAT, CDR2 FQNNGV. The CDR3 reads CASSFSGGGYEQYF. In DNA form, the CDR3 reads TGTGCCAGCAGCTTCAGCGGGGGTGGCTACGAGCAGTACTTC.

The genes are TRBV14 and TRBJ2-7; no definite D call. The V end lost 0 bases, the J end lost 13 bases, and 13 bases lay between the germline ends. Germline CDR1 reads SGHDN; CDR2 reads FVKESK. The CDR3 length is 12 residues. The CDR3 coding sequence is TGTGCCAGCAGCCAAGATATGGAGAGGACCTACTTC. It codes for CASSQDMERTYF.

The CDR3 loop is CASSLLAGRTDTQYF. The CDR3 DNA reads TGTGCCAGCAGCTTGCTAGCGGGAAGGACAGATACGCAGTATTTT. The chain uses TRBV5-6 and TRBJ2-3, with 9 bases identical to TRBD2. J gave up 3 bases and V 1 base, and 3 bases lay outside the gene matches. CDR1 is SGHDT, CDR2 YYEEEE, per germline. The CDR3 is made up of 15 amino acids.

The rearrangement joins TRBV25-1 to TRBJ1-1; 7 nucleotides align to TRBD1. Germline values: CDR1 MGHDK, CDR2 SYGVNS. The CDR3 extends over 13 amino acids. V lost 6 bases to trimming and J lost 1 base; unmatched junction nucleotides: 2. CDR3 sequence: CASRGTANTEAFF. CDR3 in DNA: TGTGCCAGCAGAGGGACAGCGAACACTGAAGCTTTCTTT.

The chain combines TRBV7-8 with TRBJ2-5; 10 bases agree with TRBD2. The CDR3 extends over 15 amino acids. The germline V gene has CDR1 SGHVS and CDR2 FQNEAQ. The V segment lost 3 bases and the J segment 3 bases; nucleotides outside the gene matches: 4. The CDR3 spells CASSLAGTSEETQYF. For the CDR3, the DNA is TGTGCCAGCAGCTTGGCCGGGACTAGCGAAGAGACCCAGTACTTC.

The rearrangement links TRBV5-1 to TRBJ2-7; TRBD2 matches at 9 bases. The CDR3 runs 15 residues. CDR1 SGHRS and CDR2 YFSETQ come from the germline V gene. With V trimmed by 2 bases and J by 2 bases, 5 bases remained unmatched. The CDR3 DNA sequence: TGCGCCAGCAGCTTTATAGCGGGGGCCACCTACGAGCAGTACTTC. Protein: CASSFIAGATYEQYF.

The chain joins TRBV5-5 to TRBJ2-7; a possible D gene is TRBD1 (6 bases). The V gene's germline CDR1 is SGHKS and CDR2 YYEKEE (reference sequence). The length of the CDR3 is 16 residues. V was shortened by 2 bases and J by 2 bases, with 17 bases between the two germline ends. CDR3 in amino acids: CASSFSPDRQTYEQYF. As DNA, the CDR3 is TGTGCCAGCAGCTTCTCTCCGGACAGACAGACCTACGAGCAGTACTTC.

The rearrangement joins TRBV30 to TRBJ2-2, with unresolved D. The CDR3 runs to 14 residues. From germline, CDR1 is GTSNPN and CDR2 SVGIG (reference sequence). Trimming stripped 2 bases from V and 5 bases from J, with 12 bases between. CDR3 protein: CAWSRQIGTGELFF. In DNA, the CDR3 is TGTGCCTGGAGTCGGCAGATCGGGACCGGGGAGCTGTTTTTT.

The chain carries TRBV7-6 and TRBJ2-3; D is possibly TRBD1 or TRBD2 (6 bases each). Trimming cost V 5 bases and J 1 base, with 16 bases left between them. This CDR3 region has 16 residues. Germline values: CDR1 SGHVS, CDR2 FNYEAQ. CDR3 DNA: TGTGCCAGCAGCACACGAGCGGAGGGGGGCACAGATACGCAGTATTTT. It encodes CASSTRAEGGTDTQYF.

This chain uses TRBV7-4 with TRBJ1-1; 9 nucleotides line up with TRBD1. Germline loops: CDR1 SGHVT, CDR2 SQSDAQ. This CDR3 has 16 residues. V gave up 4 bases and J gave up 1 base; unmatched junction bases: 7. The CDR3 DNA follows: TGTGCCAGCAGCTACCCCTCGGGACAGGGGAACACTGAAGCTTTCTTT. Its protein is CASSYPSGQGNTEAFF.

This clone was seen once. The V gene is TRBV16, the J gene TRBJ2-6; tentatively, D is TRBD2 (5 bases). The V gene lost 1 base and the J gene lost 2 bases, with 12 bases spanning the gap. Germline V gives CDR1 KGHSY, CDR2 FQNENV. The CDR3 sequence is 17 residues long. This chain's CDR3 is CASSQFSGSTGANVLTF. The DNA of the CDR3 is TGTGCCAGCAGCCAATTCTCGGGGTCTACTGGGGCCAACGTCCTGACTTTC.

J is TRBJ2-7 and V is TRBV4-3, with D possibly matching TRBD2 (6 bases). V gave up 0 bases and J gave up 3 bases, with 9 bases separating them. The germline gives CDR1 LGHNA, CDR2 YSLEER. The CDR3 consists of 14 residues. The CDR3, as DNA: TGCGCCAGCAGCCAAGATATGGGGGGCTACGAGCAGTACTTC. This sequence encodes CASSQDMGGYEQYF.

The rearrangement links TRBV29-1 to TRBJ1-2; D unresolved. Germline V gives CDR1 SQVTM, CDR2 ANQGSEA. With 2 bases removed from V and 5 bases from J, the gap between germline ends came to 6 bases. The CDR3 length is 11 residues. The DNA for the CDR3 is TGCAGCGTTGAATCCGGTTATGGCTACACCTTC. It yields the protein CSVESGYGYTF.

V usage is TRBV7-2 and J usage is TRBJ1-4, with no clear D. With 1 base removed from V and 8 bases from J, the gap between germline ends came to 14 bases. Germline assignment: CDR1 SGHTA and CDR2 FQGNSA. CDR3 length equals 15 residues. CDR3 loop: CASSLGGSAGEKLFF. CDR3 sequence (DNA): TGTGCCAGCAGCTTAGGTGGCTCGGCGGGGGAAAAACTGTTTTTT.